These 10 T cell receptor beta chains were sequenced from one sample in a study of T cells in Graves' hyperthyroidism and ophthalmopathy. Amplified regions were TCR beta CDR3 sequences from RNA transcripts. RT-PCR in the first round (using the HTBI primer set) targeted the TCR CDR3. TCRdb itself ran the multiplex PCR reads through MiXCR, one entry per CDR3 protein. The sample has a few hundred thousand distinct CDR3 sequences, 15% to 18% seen once. Sequenced input: blood. These receptors came from a woman between 18 and 29 years old with Graves' hyperthyroidism that later progressed to Graves' ophthalmopathy.

This clonotype occurred many times. V gene TRBV5-1 combines with J gene TRBJ2-1, with TRBD2 matching over 9 bases. The CDR3 has 14 amino acids. CDR1 SGHRS and CDR2 YFSETQ come from the germline V gene. Trimming cost V 1 base and J 7 bases; bases outside gene matches: 3. The CDR3 spells CASSLPGLANEQFF. CDR3 in DNA: TGCGCCAGCAGCTTGCCGGGACTAGCAAATGAGCAGTTCTTC.

The table lists this clonotype with a few counts. This may be a read error: a much more frequent sequence differs by one nucleotide. The CDR3 region has the DNA TGTGCCAGCAGTCTGCCCCGTGACACCTACTATGGCTACACCTTC. As protein: CASSLPRDTYYGYTF. The rearrangement joins TRBV28 to TRBJ1-2, with unresolved D. The CDR3 is 15 residues long. Trimming left V 5 bases short and J 3 bases short, with 16 bases between. Germline V gene data show CDR1 as MDHEN and CDR2 as SYDVKM.

CDR3: CASSRPGREVELEQYF. The DNA of the CDR3 is TGTGCCAGCAGCCGACCCGGCCGGGAGGTCGAGCTGGAGCAGTACTTC. This chain links TRBV6-2 or TRBV6-3 with TRBJ2-7; 7 nucleotides agree with TRBD2. Germline V gene data show CDR1 as MNHEY and CDR2 as SVGEGT. There are 16 residues in the CDR3. V lost 6 bases and J lost 7; bases outside the gene matches: 18.

This clonotype was recorded a few times. The chain has TRBV14 and TRBJ2-7; D is unclear. CDR3 length equals 13 residues. V lost 4 bases, J lost 2 bases, and 9 bases lay in between. Germline CDR1 and CDR2: SGHDN and FVKESK. CDR3 amino acids: CASSRGYPYEQYF. The CDR3 DNA is TGTGCCAGCAGCCGGGGATACCCCTACGAGCAGTACTTC.

This clonotype has a handful of counts. The chain joins TRBV20-1 to TRBJ2-1; 13 nucleotides match TRBD2. The germline CDR1 and CDR2 sequences are DFQATT and SNEGSKA (reference sequence). The CDR3 length is 19 residues. V trimming: 6 bases; J trimming: 0 bases; junction bases outside the gene matches: 14. In DNA, the CDR3 is TGCAGTGCGTGCCCCCCGGGACTAGCGGGACATAACTCCTACAATGAGCAGTTCTTC. It is translated as CSACPPGLAGHNSYNEQFF.

This clonotype was counted at least ten times. The chain uses TRBV20-1 and TRBJ2-7, with 7 bases that match TRBD1. Germline loops: CDR1 DFQATT, CDR2 SNEGSKA (reference sequence). Losses at the gene ends were 5 bases for V and 4 bases for J; bases not matched to a gene: 5. This CDR3 region has 12 residues. CDR3 sequence reads: CSALQGSYEQYF. The CDR3 coding sequence is TGCAGTGCTCTACAGGGGAGTTACGAGCAGTACTTC.

This clonotype was picked up many times. The chain joins TRBV5-1 to TRBJ1-1, with D perhaps TRBD1 (6 bases). The CDR3 is made up of 15 amino acids. The V end lost 4 bases, the J end lost 3 bases, and 16 bases lay between the germline ends. CDR1 SGHRS and CDR2 YFSETQ come from the germline V gene. The CDR3 loop reads CASSVPGGGDTEAFF. For the CDR3, the DNA is TGCGCCAGCAGCGTCCCGGGGGGCGGCGACACTGAAGCTTTCTTT.

In regard to this clonotype: This may come from a read error, since a much larger clone is one base off. The chain carries TRBV7-9 and TRBJ2-1; no firm D call. The V and J ends lost 10 bases and 5 bases respectively, with 12 bases between them. Germline V lookup: CDR1 SEHNR, CDR2 FQNEAQ (reference sequence). This CDR3 contains 12 residues. The CDR3 spells CATDGAHNEQFF. CDR3 in DNA: TGTGCCACCGACGGTGCCCACAATGAGCAGTTCTTC.

The V and J genes are TRBV7-6 and TRBJ2-2, with D perhaps TRBD2 (6 bases). The V end was cut by 6 bases, the J end by 4 bases, with 24 bases between. This CDR3 region has 18 residues. The germline V gene has CDR1 SGHVS and CDR2 FNYEAQ. CDR3 protein: CASSYPSPGLVITGELFF. The CDR3 nucleotides read TGTGCCAGCAGTTACCCCTCTCCGGGACTGGTTATCACCGGGGAGCTGTTTTTT.

This clonotype was counted at least ten times. This chain links TRBV6-1 with TRBJ1-5, with TRBD1 as a possible D gene (5 bases). CDR3 length: 14 amino acids. The V end lost 6 bases, the J end lost 2 bases, and 11 bases lay between the germline ends. Germline V gives CDR1 MNHNS, CDR2 SASEGT. The CDR3 region has the DNA TGTGCCAGCAGGGGGCGTCTTGGCAATCAGCCCCAGCATTTT. This encodes CASRGRLGNQPQHF.